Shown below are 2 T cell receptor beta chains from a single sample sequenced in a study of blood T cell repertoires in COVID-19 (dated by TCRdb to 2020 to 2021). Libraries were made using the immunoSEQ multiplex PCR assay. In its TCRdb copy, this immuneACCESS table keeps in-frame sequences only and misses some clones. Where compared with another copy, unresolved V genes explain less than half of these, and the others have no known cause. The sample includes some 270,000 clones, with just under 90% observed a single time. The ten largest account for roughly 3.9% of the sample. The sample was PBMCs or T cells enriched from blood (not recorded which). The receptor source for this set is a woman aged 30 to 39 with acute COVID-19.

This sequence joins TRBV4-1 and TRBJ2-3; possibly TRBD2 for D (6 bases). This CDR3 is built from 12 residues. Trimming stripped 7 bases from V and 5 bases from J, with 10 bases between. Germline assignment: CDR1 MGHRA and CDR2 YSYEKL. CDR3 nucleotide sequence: TGCGCCAGCAAAACCGGGGGAGATACGCAGTATTTT. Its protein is CASKTGGDTQYF.

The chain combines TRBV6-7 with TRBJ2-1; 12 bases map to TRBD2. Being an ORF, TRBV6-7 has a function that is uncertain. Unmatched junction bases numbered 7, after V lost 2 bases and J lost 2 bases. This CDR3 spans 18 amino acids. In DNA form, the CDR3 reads TGTGCCAGCAGTTACGAGCGTGGACTAGCGGGGACCTACAATGAGCAGTTCTTC. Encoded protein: CASSYERGLAGTYNEQFF.